Shown below are 2 T cell receptor beta chains from a single sample sequenced in a study of blood T cell repertoires in COVID-19 (dated by TCRdb to the early 2020s). Receptor amplification or capture employed the immunoSEQ multiplex PCR assay. This is the immuneACCESS table as TCRdb keeps it, with only in-frame sequences that have V and J called. A part of the clones is gone; compared with another copy, unresolved V genes explain less than half, and the rest is unexplained. In all, the sample holds approximately 210,000 clones, and around 88% of those were seen once. The biggest ten clones account for roughly 7.6% of the sample. The sample taken for sequencing was peripheral blood. These receptors originate from a woman between 50 and 59 years old with acute or convalescent COVID-19.

The chain links TRBV9 to TRBJ2-5, with 7 bases that match TRBD1. V shed 3 bases and J 5 bases; nucleotides not matched to a gene: 4. Germline V lookup: CDR1 SGDLS, CDR2 YYNGEE. The length of the CDR3 is 13 residues. In DNA, the CDR3 is TGTGCCAGCAGCGAAGGGGGCCGGGAGACCCAGTACTTC. This sequence encodes CASSEGGRETQYF.

The chain employs TRBV2 and TRBJ2-1, with 10 bases that match TRBD2. Unmatched junction bases numbered 8, after V lost 8 bases and J lost 4 bases. From germline, CDR1 is SNHLY and CDR2 FYNNEI. The CDR3 length is 15 residues. CDR3 in amino acids: CASQLQREGYNEQFF. CDR3 DNA sequence: TGTGCCAGCCAACTTCAGCGGGAGGGTTACAATGAGCAGTTCTTC. The whole variable domain, filled in from reference TRBV2 and TRBJ2-1, reads EPEVTQTPSHQVTQMGQEVILRCVPISNHLYFYWYRQILGQKVEFLVSFYNNEISEKSEIFDDQFSVERPDGSNFTLKIRSTKLEDSAMYFCASQLQREGYNEQFFGPGTRLTVL.